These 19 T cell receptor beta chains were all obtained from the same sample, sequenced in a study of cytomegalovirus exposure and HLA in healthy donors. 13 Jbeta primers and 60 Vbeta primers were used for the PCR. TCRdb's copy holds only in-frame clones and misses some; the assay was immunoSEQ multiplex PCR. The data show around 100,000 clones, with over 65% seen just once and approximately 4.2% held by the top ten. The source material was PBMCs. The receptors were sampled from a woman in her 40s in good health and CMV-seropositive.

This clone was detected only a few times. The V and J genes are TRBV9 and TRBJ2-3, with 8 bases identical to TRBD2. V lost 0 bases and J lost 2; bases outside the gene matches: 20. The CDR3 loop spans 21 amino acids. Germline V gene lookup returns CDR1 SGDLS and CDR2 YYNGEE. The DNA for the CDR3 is TGTGCCAGCAGCGTAGATCCCCGCGGGGCGGGAGGACCTAGATCCACAGATACGCAGTATTTT. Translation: CASSVDPRGAGGPRSTDTQYF.

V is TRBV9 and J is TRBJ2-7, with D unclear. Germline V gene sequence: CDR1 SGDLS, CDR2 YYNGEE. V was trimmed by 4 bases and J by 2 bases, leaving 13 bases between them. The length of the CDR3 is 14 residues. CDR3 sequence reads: CASSPRQETYEQYF. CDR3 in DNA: TGTGCCAGCAGCCCCCGACAAGAAACCTACGAGCAGTACTTC. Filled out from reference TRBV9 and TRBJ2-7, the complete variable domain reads DSGVTQTPKHLITATGQRVTLRCSPRSGDLSVYWYQQSLDQGLQFLIQYYNGEERAKGNILERFSAQQFPDLHSELNLSSLELGDSALYFCASSPRQETYEQYFGPGTRLTVT.

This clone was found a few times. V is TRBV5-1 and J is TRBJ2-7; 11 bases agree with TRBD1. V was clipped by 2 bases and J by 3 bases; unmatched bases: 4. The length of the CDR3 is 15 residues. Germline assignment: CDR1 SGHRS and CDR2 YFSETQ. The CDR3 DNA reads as TGCGCCAGCAGCTTCCAGGGACAGGGGGTCTACGAGCAGTACTTC. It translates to CASSFQGQGVYEQYF.

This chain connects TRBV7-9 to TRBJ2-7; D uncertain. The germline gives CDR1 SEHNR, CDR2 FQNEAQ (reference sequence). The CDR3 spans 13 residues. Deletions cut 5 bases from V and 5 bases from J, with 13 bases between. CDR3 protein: CASSRNENHEQYF. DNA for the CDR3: TGTGCCAGCAGCCGCAATGAGAACCACGAGCAGTACTTC. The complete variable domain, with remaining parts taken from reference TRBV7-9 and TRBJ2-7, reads DTGVSQNPRHKITKRGQNVTFRCDPISEHNRLYWYRQTLGQGPEFLTYFQNEAQLEKSRLLSDRFSAERPKGSFSTLEIQRTEQGDSAMYLCASSRNENHEQYFGPGTRLTVT.

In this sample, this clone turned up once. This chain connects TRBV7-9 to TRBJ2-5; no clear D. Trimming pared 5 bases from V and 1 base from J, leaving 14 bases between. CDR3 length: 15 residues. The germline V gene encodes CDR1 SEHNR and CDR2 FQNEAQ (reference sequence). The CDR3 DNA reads TGTGCCAGCAGCCGACCCGCAGGTCTCCAAGAGACCCAGTACTTC. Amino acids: CASSRPAGLQETQYF.

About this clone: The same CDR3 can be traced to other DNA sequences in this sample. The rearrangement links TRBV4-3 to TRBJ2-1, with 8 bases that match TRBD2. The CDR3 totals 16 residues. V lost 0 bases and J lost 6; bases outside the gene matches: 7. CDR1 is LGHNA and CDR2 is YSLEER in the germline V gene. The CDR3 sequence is CASSQDSAGGTNEQFF. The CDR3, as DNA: TGCGCCAGCAGCCAAGATTCGGCGGGGGGAACCAATGAGCAGTTCTTC.

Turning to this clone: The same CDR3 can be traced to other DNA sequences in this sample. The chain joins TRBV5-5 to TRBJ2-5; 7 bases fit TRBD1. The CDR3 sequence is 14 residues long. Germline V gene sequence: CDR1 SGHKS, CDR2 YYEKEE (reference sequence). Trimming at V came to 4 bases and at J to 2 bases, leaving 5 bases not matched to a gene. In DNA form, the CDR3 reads TGTGCCAGCAGCCCTGGGACAGAGCAAGAGACCCAGTACTTC. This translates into CASSPGTEQETQYF.

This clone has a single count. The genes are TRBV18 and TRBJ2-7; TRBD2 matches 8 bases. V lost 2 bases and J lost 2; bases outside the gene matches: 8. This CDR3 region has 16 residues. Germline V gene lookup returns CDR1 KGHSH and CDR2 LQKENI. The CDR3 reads CASSPSGTSGTYEQYF. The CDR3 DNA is TGTGCCAGCTCACCATCCGGAACTAGCGGCACCTACGAGCAGTACTTC.

DNA of the CDR3: TGTGCCACCAGCAGAACTACGACCTCCTACGAGCAGTACTTC. Its protein is CATSRTTTSYEQYF. This chain uses TRBV15 with TRBJ2-5; D is unresolved. The J call may be mistaken, given a closer DNA end match to TRBJ2-7. From germline, CDR1 is LNHNV and CDR2 YYDKDF (reference sequence). The CDR3 consists of 14 residues.

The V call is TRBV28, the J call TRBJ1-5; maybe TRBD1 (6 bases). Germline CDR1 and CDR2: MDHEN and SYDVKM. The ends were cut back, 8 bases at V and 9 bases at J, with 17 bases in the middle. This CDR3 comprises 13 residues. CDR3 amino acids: CASFKGRGRPQHF. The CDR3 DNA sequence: TGTGCCAGCTTCAAGGGCAGGGGACGGCCCCAGCATTTT.

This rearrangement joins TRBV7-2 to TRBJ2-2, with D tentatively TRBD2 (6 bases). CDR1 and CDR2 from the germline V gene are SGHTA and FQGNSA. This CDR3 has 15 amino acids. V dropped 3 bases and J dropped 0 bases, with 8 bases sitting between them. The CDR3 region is CASSLTSSNTGELFF. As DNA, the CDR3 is TGTGCCAGCAGCTTGACTAGTTCGAACACCGGGGAGCTGTTTTTT.

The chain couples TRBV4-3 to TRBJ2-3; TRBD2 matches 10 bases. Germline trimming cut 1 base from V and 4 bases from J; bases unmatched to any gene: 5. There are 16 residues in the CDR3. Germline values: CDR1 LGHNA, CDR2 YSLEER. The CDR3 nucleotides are TGCGCCAGCAGCCAAGGACCTAGCGGGGGCCCAGATACGCAGTATTTT. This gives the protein CASSQGPSGGPDTQYF.

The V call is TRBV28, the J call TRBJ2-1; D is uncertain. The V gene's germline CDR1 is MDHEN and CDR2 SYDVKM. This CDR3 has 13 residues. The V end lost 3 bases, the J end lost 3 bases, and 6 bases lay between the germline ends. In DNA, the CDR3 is TGTGCCAGCAGTTTGAGCCTCTACAATGAGCAGTTCTTC. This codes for CASSLSLYNEQFF.

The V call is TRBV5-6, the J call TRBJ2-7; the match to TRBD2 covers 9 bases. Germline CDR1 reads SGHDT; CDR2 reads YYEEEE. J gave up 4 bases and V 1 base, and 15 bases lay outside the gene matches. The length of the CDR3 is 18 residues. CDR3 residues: CASSLMPGGRAKVYEQYF. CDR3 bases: TGTGCCAGCAGCTTGATGCCCGGCGGGAGGGCAAAAGTGTACGAGCAGTACTTC.

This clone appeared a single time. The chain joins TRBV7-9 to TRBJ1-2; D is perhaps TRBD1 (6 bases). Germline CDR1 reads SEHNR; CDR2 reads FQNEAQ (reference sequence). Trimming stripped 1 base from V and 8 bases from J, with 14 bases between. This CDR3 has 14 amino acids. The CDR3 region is CASSLDRLRGGYTF. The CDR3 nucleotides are TGTGCCAGCAGCTTAGACAGGCTCAGGGGAGGCTACACCTTC.

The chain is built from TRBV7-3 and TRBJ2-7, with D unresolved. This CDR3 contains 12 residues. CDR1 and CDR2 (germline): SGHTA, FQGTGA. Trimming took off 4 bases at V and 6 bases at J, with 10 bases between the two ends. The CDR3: CASSSESGEQYF. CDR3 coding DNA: TGTGCCAGCAGCTCTGAATCCGGCGAGCAGTACTTC.

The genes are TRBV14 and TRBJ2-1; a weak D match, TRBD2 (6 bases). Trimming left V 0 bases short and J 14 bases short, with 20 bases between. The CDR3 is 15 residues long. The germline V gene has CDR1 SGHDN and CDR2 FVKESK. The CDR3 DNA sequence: TGTGCCAGCAGCCAAGACTTTACCCTCCACGCGGGAAAGTTCTTC. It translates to CASSQDFTLHAGKFF.

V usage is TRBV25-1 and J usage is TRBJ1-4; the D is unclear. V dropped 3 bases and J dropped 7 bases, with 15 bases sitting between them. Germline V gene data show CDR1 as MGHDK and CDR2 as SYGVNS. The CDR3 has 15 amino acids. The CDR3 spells CASSDQRGSPEKLFF. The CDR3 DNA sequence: TGTGCCAGCAGTGACCAGCGAGGGAGTCCTGAAAAACTGTTTTTT.

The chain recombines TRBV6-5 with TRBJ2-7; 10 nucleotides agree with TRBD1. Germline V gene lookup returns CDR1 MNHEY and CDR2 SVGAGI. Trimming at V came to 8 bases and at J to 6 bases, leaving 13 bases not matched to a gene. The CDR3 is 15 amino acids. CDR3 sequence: CASSPSGTGVGEQYF. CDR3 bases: TGTGCCAGCTCCCCCTCCGGGACAGGGGTGGGCGAGCAGTACTTC.